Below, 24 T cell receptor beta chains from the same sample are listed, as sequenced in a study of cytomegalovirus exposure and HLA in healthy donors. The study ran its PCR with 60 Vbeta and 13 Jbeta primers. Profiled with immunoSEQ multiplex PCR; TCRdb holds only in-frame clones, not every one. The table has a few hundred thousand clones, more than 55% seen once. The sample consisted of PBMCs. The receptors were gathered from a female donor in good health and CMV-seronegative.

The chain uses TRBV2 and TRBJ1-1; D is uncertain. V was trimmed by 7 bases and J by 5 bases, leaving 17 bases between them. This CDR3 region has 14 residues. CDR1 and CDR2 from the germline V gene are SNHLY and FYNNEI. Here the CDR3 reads CASKKDSMGTEAFF. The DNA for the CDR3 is TGTGCCAGCAAGAAGGACTCCATGGGGACTGAAGCTTTCTTT. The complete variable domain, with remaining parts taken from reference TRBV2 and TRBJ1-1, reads EPEVTQTPSHQVTQMGQEVILRCVPISNHLYFYWYRQILGQKVEFLVSFYNNEISEKSEIFDDQFSVERPDGSNFTLKIRSTKLEDSAMYFCASKKDSMGTEAFFGQGTRLTVV.

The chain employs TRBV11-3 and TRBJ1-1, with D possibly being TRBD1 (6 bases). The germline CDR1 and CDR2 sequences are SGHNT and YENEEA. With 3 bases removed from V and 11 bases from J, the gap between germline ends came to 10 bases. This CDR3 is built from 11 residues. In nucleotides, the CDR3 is TGTGCCAGCAGCTTCGGGACAACGGCTTTCTTT. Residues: CASSFGTTAFF.

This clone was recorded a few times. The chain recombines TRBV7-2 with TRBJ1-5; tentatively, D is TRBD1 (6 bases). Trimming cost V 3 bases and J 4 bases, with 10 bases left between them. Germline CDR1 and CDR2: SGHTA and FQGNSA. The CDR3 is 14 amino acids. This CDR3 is CASSFGQGNQPQHF. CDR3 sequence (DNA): TGTGCCAGCAGCTTCGGGCAGGGGAATCAGCCCCAGCATTTT.

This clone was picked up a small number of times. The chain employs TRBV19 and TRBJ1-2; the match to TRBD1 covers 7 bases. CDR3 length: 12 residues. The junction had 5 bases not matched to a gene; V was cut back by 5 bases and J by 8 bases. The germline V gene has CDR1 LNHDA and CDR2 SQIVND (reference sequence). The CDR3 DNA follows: TGTGCCAGTAGTGACAGGGAACGGGGCTACACCTTC. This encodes CASSDRERGYTF.

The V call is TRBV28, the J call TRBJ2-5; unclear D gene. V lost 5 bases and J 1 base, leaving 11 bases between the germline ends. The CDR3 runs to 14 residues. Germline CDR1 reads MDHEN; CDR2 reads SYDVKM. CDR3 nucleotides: TGTGCCAGCAGTCCTCTTGACACCCAAGAGACCCAGTACTTC. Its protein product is CASSPLDTQETQYF.

CDR3 amino acids: CASAPSGQGFWYAFF. CDR3 bases: TGTGCCAGCGCCCCTTCCGGACAGGGATTTTGGTATGCTTTCTTT. The chain couples TRBV7-2 to TRBJ1-1; TRBD1 matches at 8 bases. Losses at the gene ends were 8 bases for V and 11 bases for J; bases not matched to a gene: 19. The CDR3 loop spans 15 amino acids. CDR1 and CDR2 from the germline V gene are SGHTA and FQGNSA.

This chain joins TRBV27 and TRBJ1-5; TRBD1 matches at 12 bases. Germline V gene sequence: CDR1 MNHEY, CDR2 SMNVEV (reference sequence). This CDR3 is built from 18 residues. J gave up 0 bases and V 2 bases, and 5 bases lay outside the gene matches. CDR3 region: CASSLGTGGLLSNQPQHF. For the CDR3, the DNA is TGTGCCAGCAGTTTAGGGACAGGGGGCCTCCTTAGCAATCAGCCCCAGCATTTT.

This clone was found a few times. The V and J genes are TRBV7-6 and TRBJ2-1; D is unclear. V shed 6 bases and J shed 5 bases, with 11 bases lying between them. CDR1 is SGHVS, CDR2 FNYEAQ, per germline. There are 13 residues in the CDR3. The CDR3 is CASSLGPNNEQFF. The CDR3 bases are TGTGCCAGCAGTCTGGGCCCGAACAATGAGCAGTTCTTC.

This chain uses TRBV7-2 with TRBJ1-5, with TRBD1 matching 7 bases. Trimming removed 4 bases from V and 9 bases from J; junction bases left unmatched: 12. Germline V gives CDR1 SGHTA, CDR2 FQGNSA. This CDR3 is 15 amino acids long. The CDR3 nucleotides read TGTGCCAGCAGCTCCGCCGGGACAGCCTCGTGGCCCCAGCATTTT. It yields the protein CASSSAGTASWPQHF.

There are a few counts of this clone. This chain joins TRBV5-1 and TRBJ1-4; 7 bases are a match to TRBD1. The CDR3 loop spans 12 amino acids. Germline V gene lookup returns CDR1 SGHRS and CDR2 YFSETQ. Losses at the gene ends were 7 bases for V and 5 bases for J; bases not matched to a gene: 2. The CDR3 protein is CASRDRNEKLFF. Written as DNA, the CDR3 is TGCGCCAGCCGGGACAGAAATGAAAAACTGTTTTTT. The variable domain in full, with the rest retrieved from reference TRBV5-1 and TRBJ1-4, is KAGVTQTPRYLIKTRGQQVTLSCSPISGHRSVSWYQQTPGQGLQFLFEYFSETQRNKGNFPGRFSGRQFSNSRSEMNVSTLELGDSALYLCASRDRNEKLFFGSGTQLSVL.

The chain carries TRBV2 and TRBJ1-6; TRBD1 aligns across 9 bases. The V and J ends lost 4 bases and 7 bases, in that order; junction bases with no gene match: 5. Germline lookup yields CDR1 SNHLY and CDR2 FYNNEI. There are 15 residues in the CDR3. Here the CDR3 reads CASSGQGTGNSPLHF. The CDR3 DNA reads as TGTGCCAGCAGTGGCCAAGGGACAGGGAATTCACCCCTCCACTTT.

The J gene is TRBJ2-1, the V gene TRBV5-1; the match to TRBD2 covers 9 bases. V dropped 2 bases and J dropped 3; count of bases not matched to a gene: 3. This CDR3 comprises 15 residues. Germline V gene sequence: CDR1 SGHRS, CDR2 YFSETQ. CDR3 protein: CASSFSGRGYNEQFF. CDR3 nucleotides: TGCGCCAGCAGCTTTAGCGGGAGAGGCTACAATGAGCAGTTCTTC.

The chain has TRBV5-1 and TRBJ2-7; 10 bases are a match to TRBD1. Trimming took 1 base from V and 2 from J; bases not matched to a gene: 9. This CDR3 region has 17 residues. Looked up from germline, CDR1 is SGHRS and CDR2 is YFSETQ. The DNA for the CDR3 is TGCGCCAGCAGCTTGAGTTTTAGGGGGACAGGGGCCTACGAGCAGTACTTC. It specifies CASSLSFRGTGAYEQYF.

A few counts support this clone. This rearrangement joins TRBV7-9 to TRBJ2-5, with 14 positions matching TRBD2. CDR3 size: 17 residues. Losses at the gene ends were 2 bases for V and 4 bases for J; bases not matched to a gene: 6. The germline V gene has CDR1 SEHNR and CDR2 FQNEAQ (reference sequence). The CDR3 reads CASSLTPGLAGGETQYF. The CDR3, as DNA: TGTGCCAGCAGCTTAACCCCTGGACTAGCGGGAGGAGAGACCCAGTACTTC.

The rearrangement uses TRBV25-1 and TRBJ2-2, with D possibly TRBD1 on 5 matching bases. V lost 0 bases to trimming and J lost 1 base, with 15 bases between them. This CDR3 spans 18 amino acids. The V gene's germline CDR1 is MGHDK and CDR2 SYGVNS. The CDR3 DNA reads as TGTGCCAGCAGTGAATACTCCCATCAGGGCAAGAACACCGGGGAGCTGTTTTTT. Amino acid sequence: CASSEYSHQGKNTGELFF.

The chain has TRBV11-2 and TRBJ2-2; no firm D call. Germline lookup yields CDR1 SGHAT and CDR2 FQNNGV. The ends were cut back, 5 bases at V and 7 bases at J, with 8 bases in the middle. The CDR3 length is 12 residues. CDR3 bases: TGTGCCAGCAGCCATATTAGCGGGGAGCTGTTTTTT. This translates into CASSHISGELFF.

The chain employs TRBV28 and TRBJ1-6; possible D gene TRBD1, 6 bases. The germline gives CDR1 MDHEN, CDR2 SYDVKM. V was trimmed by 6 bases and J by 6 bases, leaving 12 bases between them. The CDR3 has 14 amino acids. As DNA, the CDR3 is TGTGCCAGCAGCCGAAAGGACAGTAATTCACCCCTCCACTTT. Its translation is CASSRKDSNSPLHF.

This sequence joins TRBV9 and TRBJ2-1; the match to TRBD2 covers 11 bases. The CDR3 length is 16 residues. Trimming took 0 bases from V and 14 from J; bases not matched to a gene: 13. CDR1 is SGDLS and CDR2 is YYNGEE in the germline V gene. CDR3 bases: TGTGCCAGCAGCGTAGGATCTTGGGGACTAGCGGAGCCAGAGTTCTTC. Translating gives CASSVGSWGLAEPEFF.

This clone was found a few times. The DNA of the CDR3 is TGTGCCAGCAGCCAAGAATTAGCGGGAGGTCCTACCAAAGAGACCCAGTACTTC. Translating it yields CASSQELAGGPTKETQYF. The chain combines TRBV4-2 with TRBJ2-5, with 10 positions matching TRBD2. CDR3 length: 18 amino acids. The germline V gene has CDR1 LGHNA and CDR2 YNFKEQ. V shed 0 bases and J 3 bases; nucleotides not matched to a gene: 10.

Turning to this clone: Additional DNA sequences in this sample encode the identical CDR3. The CDR3 DNA reads TGCAGCGTTGCTCGGGGAGACTATGGCTACACCTTC. Residues: CSVARGDYGYTF. The chain joins TRBV29-1 to TRBJ1-2; D is unclear. This CDR3 comprises 12 residues. The V and J ends lost 4 bases and 3 bases respectively, with 9 bases between them. The germline V gene has CDR1 SQVTM and CDR2 ANQGSEA.

In DNA form, the CDR3 reads TGTGCCAGCAGTTACTTTAGCGGGAGGGCGAGTACGCAGTATTTT. Amino acids: CASSYFSGRASTQYF. The chain joins TRBV6-6 to TRBJ2-3, with 11 nucleotides matching TRBD2. After removal of 1 base from V and 8 bases from J, the junction contained 5 bases not matched to a gene. Germline V gene data show CDR1 as MNHNY and CDR2 as SVGAGI (reference sequence). The CDR3 has 15 residues.

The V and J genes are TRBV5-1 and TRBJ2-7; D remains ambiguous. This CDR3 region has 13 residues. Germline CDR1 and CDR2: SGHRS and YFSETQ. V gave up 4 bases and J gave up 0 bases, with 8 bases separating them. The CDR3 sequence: CASSRHLSYEQYF. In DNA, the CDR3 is TGCGCCAGCAGCCGACACCTCTCCTACGAGCAGTACTTC.

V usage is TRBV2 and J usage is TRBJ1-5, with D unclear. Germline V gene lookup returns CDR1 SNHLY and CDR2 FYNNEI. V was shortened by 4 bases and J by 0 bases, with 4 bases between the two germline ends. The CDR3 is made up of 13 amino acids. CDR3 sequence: CASSVNSNQPQHF. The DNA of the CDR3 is TGTGCCAGCAGTGTAAATAGCAATCAGCCCCAGCATTTT.

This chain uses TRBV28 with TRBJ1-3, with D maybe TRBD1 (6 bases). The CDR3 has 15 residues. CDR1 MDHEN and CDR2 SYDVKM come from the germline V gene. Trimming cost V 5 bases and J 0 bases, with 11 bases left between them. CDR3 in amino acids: CASSPGTLSGNTIYF. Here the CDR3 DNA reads TGTGCCAGCAGTCCGGGGACACTCTCTGGAAACACCATATATTTT.